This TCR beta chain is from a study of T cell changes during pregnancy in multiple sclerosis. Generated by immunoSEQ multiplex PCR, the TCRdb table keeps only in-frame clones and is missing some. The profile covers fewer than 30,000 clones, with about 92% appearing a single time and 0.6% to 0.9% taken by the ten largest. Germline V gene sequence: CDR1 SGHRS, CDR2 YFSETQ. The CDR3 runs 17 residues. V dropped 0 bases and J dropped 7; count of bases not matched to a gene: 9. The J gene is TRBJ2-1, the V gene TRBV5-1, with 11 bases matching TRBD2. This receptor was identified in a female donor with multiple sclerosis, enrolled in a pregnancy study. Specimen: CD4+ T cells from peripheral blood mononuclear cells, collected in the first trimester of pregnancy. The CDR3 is CASSLAVSRLAGNEQFF. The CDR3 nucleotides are TGCGCCAGCAGCTTGGCCGTTTCGAGACTAGCGGGGAATGAGCAGTTCTTC.